This T cell receptor beta chain was observed in a study of blood T cells in healthy people across ages. On this clonotype itself: Its target is unknown.

A second 7 to 11 cycle PCR used barcoded and J-beta primers. TCRdb fed the 5' RACE reads into MiXCR, producing one record per CDR3 protein. The table lists 1.5 million to 2 million distinct CDR3 sequences, just under 50% of them singletons. Study-wide results and caveats: The study could not conclusively compare naive and antigen-experienced cells, given its unsorted PBMCs. Underestimates were what the diversity estimates from one million T cells were considered to be.

The source of this sequence is a woman in her forties in good health. Sequencing was done on a sample of blood.

CDR3 amino acids: CASSPLRRVEEQYF. CDR3 bases: TGTGCCAGCTCGCCTTTACGTAGGGTTGAAGAGCAGTACTTC. The chain uses TRBV18 and TRBJ2-7; D gene uncertain. The germline V gene has CDR1 KGHSH and CDR2 LQKENI. V lost 6 bases and J 7 bases, leaving 19 bases between the germline ends. This CDR3 is 14 amino acids long.